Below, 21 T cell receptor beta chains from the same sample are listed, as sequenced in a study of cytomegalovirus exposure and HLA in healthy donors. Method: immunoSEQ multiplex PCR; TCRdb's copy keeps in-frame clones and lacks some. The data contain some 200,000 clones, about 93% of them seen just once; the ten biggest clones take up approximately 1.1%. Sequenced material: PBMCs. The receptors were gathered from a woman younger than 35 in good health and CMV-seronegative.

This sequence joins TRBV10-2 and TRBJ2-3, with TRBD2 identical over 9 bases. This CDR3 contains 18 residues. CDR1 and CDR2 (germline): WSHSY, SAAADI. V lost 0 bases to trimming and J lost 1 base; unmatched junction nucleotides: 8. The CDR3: CASSESKEEREGTDTQYF. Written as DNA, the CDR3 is TGCGCCAGCAGTGAGTCGAAGGAAGAGCGGGAGGGCACAGATACGCAGTATTTT.

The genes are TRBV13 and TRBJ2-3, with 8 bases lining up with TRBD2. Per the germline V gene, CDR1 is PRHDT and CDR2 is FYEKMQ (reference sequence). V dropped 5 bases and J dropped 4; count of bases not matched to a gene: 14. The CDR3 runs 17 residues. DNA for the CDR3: TGTGCCAGCAGCCAACCCGGGAGCGGGGGAACAGCAGATACGCAGTATTTT. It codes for CASSQPGSGGTADTQYF.

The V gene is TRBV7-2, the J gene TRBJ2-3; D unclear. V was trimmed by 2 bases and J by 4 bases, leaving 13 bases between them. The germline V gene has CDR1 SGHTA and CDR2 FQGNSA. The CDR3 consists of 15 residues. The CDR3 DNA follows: TGTGCCAGCAGCTTATACGCCCGGGTATCAGATACGCAGTATTTT. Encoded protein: CASSLYARVSDTQYF.

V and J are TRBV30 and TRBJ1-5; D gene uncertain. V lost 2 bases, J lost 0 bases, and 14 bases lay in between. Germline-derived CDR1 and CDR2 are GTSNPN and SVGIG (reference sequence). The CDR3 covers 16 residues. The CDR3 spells CAWSPPGSHSNQPQHF. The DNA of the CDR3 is TGTGCCTGGAGTCCCCCGGGTTCTCATAGCAATCAGCCCCAGCATTTT.

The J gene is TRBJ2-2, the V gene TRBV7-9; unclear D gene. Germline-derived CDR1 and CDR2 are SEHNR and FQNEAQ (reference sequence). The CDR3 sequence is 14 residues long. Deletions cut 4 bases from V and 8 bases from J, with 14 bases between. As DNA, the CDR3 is TGTGCCAGCAGCTCCAGAGGTCTATATGGGGAGCTGTTTTTT. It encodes CASSSRGLYGELFF.

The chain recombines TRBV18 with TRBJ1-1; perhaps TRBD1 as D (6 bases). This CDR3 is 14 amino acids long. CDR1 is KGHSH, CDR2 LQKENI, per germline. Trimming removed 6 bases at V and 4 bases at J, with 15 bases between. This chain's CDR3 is CASSPTQGSTEAFF. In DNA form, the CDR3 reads TGTGCCAGCTCCCCGACCCAGGGGAGCACTGAAGCTTTCTTT.

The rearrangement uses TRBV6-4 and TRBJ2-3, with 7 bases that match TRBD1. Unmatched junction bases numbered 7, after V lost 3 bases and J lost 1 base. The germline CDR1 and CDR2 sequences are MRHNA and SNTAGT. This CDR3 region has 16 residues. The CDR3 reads CASSEGRQGGTDTQYF. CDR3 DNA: TGTGCCAGCAGTGAAGGGCGTCAGGGGGGCACAGATACGCAGTATTTT.

The chain's CDR3 is CASSLSENTEAFF. Here the CDR3 DNA reads TGTGCCAGCAGTTTGTCAGAGAACACTGAAGCTTTCTTT. The V call is TRBV27, the J call TRBJ1-1; D unresolved. The V gene lost 3 bases and the J gene lost 1 base, with 6 bases spanning the gap. CDR3 length equals 13 residues. From germline, CDR1 is MNHEY and CDR2 SMNVEV (reference sequence).

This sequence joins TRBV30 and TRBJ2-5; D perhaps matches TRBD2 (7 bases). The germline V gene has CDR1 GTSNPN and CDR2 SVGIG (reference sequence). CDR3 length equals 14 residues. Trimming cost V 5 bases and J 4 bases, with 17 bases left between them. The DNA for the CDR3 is TGTGCCTGGGCCCAAGGGGGGGGCCGAGAGACCCAGTACTTC. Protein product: CAWAQGGGRETQYF.

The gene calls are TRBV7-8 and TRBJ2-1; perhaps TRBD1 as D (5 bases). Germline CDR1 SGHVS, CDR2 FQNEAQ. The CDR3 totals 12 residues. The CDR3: CAGAGRAYEQFF. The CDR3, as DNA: TGTGCAGGGGCAGGTCGCGCCTATGAGCAGTTCTTC.

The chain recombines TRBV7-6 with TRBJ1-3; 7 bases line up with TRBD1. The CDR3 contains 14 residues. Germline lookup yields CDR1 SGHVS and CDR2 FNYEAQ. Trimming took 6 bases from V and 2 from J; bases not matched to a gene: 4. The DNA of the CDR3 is TGTGCCAGCAGTTACGACAGGGCTGGAAACACCATATATTTT. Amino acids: CASSYDRAGNTIYF. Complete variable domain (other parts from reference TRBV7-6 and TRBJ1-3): GAGVSQSPRYKVTKRGQDVALRCDPISGHVSLYWYRQALGQGPEFLTYFNYEAQQDKSGLPNDRFSAERPEGSISTLTIQRTEQRDSAMYRCASSYDRAGNTIYFGEGSWLTVV.

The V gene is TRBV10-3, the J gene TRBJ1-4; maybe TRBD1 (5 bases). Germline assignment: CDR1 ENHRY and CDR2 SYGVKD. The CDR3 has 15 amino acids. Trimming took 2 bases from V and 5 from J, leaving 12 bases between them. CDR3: CAISEGGAGNEKLFF. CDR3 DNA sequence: TGTGCCATCAGTGAGGGTGGGGCAGGGAATGAAAAACTGTTTTTT.

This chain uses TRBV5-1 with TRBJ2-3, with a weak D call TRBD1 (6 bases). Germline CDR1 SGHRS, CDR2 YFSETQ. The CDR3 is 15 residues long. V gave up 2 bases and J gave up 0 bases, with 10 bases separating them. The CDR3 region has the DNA TGCGCCAGCAGCTTAACCGGACAGAGCACAGATACGCAGTATTTT. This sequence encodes CASSLTGQSTDTQYF.

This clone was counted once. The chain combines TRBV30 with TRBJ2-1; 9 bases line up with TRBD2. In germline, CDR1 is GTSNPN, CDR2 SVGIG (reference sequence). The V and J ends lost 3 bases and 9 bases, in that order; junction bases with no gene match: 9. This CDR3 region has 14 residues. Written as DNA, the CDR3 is TGTGCCTGGAGAGGTGGCGGGAGGGCCACTGAGCAGTTCTTC. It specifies CAWRGGGRATEQFF.

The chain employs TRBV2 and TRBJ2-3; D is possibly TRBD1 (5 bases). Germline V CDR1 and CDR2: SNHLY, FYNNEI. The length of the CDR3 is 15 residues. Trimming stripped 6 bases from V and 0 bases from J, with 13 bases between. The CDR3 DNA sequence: TGTGCCAGCAGCCGGGCAGGGTTTAGCACAGATACGCAGTATTTT. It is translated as CASSRAGFSTDTQYF.

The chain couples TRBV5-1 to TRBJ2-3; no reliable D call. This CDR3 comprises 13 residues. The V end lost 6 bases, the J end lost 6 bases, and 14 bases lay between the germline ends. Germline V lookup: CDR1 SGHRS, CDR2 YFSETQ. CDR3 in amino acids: CASNFPGLDTQYF. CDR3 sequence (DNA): TGCGCCAGCAACTTTCCGGGTCTGGATACGCAGTATTTT.

CDR3 sequence reads: CASSLREGGYTF. The CDR3 bases are TGCGCCAGCAGCTTACGGGAGGGTGGCTACACCTTC. This sequence joins TRBV5-1 and TRBJ1-2; no definite D call. The CDR3 has 12 amino acids. Germline CDR1 and CDR2: SGHRS and YFSETQ. V shed 2 bases and J shed 7 bases, with 9 bases lying between them.

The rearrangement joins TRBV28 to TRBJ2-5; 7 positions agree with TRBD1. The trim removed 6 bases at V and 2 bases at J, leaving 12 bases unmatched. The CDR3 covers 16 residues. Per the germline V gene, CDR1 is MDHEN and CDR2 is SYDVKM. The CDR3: CASSLSGTEYQETQYF. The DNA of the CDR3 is TGTGCCAGCAGCCTCTCCGGGACAGAGTATCAAGAGACCCAGTACTTC.

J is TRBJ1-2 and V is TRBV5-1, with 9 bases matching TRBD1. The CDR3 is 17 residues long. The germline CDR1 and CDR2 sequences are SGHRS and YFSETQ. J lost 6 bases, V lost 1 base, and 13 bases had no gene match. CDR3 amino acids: CASSLLGTGPPGHGYTF. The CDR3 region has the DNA TGCGCCAGCAGCTTGTTAGGGACAGGGCCCCCTGGACATGGCTACACCTTC.

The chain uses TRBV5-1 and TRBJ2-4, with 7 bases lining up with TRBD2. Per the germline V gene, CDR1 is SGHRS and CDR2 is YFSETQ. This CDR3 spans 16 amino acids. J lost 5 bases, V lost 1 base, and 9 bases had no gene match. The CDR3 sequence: CASSLYGRRTENIQYF. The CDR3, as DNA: TGCGCCAGCAGCTTGTACGGGAGGCGAACGGAAAACATTCAGTACTTC.

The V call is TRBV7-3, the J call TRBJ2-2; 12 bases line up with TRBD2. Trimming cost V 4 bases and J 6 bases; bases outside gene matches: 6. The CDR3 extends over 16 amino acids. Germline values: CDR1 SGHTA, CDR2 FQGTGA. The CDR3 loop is CASSWTSGIPSGELFF. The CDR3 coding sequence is TGTGCCAGCAGCTGGACTAGCGGGATCCCGTCCGGGGAGCTGTTTTTT.